Each of the 27 T cell receptor beta chains below was sequenced from the same sample in a study of T cells after yellow fever vaccination. Each CDR3 protein is one row after TCRdb ran MiXCR on the 5' RACE reads. The sample shows around 590,000 distinct CDR3 sequences, approximately 13% of them seen only once. The specimen was PBMCs, collected on the day of the yellow fever booster vaccination. All receptors come from a man aged 30 to 45 who received the YFV17D yellow fever vaccine.

This clonotype was seen a single time. This chain connects TRBV7-9 to TRBJ2-1; 10 nucleotides line up with TRBD2. Germline values: CDR1 SEHNR, CDR2 FQNEAQ (reference sequence). The CDR3 is 16 residues long. V dropped 5 bases and J dropped 4; count of bases not matched to a gene: 8. The CDR3 DNA reads as TGTGCCAGCAGCCCCAGCGGGAGGGCGGGTTACAATGAGCAGTTCTTC. It yields the protein CASSPSGRAGYNEQFF.

The table lists this clonotype with a few counts. V gene TRBV9 combines with J gene TRBJ2-1; possibly TRBD2 for D (6 bases). Between the trimmed V and J ends, which lost 3 bases and 8 bases, there was a span of 9 bases. The V gene's germline CDR1 is SGDLS and CDR2 YYNGEE. The CDR3 spans 12 residues. The CDR3 region is CASSAWDYEQFF. The CDR3 DNA follows: TGTGCCAGCAGCGCGTGGGACTATGAGCAGTTCTTC.

This clonotype was picked up many times. The chain joins TRBV21-1 to TRBJ2-1; TRBD2 reflects the table's D call only, with no check against the DNA. TRBV21-1 counts as a pseudogene. CDR3 size: 19 residues. This CDR3 is CASILTGTSGSSTHNEQFF. CDR3 DNA: TGTGCCAGCATCTTAACCGGGACTAGCGGGAGCTCCACACACAATGAGCAGTTCTTC.

This clonotype has a handful of counts. The chain recombines TRBV20-1 with TRBJ1-2; D may be TRBD1 (5 bases). Deletions cut 3 bases from V and 5 bases from J, with 16 bases between. This CDR3 comprises 14 residues. CDR1 is DFQATT and CDR2 is SNEGSKA in the germline V gene (reference sequence). CDR3 bases: TGCAGTGCTAGTCCGGAGGGGTGGGGGTATGGCTACACCTTC. This encodes CSASPEGWGYGYTF.

Ten or more counts support this clonotype. The chain is built from TRBV2 and TRBJ2-1; 8 bases agree with TRBD1. Trimming at V came to 4 bases and at J to 14 bases, leaving 10 bases not matched to a gene. Per germline, CDR1 SNHLY and CDR2 FYNNEI. The CDR3 extends over 13 amino acids. This CDR3 reads CASSAGTGLFEFF. DNA for the CDR3: TGTGCCAGCAGTGCCGGGACAGGTCTTTTCGAGTTCTTC.

V usage is TRBV2 and J usage is TRBJ2-7, with D possibly being TRBD2 (6 bases). Trimming pared 6 bases from V and 3 bases from J, leaving 18 bases between. The CDR3 contains 15 residues. Germline lookup yields CDR1 SNHLY and CDR2 FYNNEI. The CDR3 loop is CASRRTSLGGYEQYF. The CDR3 DNA reads as TGTGCCAGCAGACGAACTAGTTTGGGAGGCTACGAGCAGTACTTC.

This clonotype turned up a few times. V is TRBV6-2 or TRBV6-3 and J is TRBJ2-1; D is unresolved. This CDR3 is 13 amino acids long. Germline V CDR1 and CDR2: MNHEY, SVGEGT. The CDR3 region has the DNA TGTGGTGGCAAGAGGAGCAGGTCCAGTGAGCAGTTCTTC. Translation gives CGGKRSRSSEQFF.

The chain couples TRBV5-1 to TRBJ2-3, with 10 bases aligning to TRBD1. Trimming cost V 5 bases and J 11 bases; bases outside gene matches: 14. This CDR3 has 15 amino acids. CDR1 is SGHRS, CDR2 YFSETQ, per germline. CDR3 sequence reads: CASSSGGTGEIRQYF. The CDR3 DNA reads TGCGCCAGCAGTTCCGGGGGGACAGGGGAGATCCGGCAGTATTTT.

J is TRBJ2-1 and V is TRBV9; 9 nucleotides align to TRBD2. CDR1 is SGDLS and CDR2 is YYNGEE in the germline V gene. V trimming: 3 bases; J trimming: 0 bases; junction bases outside the gene matches: 13. The CDR3 loop spans 19 amino acids. CDR3 coding DNA: TGTGCCAGCAGCGGGTTAGCGGGAGTTAGAGTGCGCTCCTACAATGAGCAGTTCTTC. This codes for CASSGLAGVRVRSYNEQFF. The full variable domain, completed using reference TRBV9 and TRBJ2-1, is DSGVTQTPKHLITATGQRVTLRCSPRSGDLSVYWYQQSLDQGLQFLIQYYNGEERAKGNILERFSAQQFPDLHSELNLSSLELGDSALYFCASSGLAGVRVRSYNEQFFGPGTRLTVL.

This sequence joins TRBV10-2 and TRBJ2-7; 8 nucleotides line up with TRBD1. V shed 5 bases, J shed 5 bases, and the junction held 5 bases outside the gene matches. The CDR3 totals 13 residues. Germline values: CDR1 WSHSY, CDR2 SAAADI. In nucleotides, the CDR3 is TGCGCCAGCAGTTGGACAGGGTTGGACGAGCAGTACTTC. Amino acids: CASSWTGLDEQYF.

This clonotype showed up just a few times. CDR3 DNA: TGCAGTGCTAGCCGAGGACAGGGGGCAAGTCAGCCCCAGCATTTT. This translates into CSASRGQGASQPQHF. The chain combines TRBV20-1 with TRBJ1-5; 11 nucleotides align to TRBD1. The CDR3 consists of 15 residues. V gave up 3 bases and J gave up 6 bases; unmatched junction bases: 7. Germline CDR1 DFQATT, CDR2 SNEGSKA (reference sequence).

This clonotype showed up just a few times. The chain employs TRBV11-2 and TRBJ2-7, with unresolved D. V lost 0 bases and J lost 6, with 15 bases in between. The CDR3 sequence is 15 residues long. Germline CDR1 SGHAT, CDR2 FQNNGV. The CDR3 DNA sequence: TGTGCCAGCAGCTTAGATAACGGACCAATTGGCGAGCAGTACTTC. This translates into CASSLDNGPIGEQYF.

The sample holds a few counts of this clonotype. The chain has TRBV5-1 and TRBJ2-4; D may correspond to TRBD1 or TRBD2 (5 bases each). The CDR3 is made up of 15 amino acids. Trimming removed 7 bases from V and 9 bases from J, with 23 bases in between. The germline gives CDR1 SGHRS, CDR2 YFSETQ. Here the CDR3 DNA reads TGCGCCAGCCGCCCCTGGACCAGGGAGTGGTCCATTCAGTACTTC. Residues: CASRPWTREWSIQYF.

This chain links TRBV7-9 with TRBJ1-5; 9 bases agree with TRBD1. From germline, CDR1 is SEHNR and CDR2 FQNEAQ (reference sequence). CDR3 length: 17 residues. V was clipped by 4 bases and J by 5 bases; unmatched bases: 12. The DNA of the CDR3 is TGTGCCAGCAGCTCCAGCCAAAGGCGACAGGGGGATCAGCCCCAGCATTTT. It codes for CASSSSQRRQGDQPQHF.

This clonotype was observed a few times. One junction end does not reproduce the germline sequence, and a read error may be involved. CDR3 bases: TGCAGTGCTAGCCATCCGGGACCCGATAAGGATTTTTTC. Amino acids: CSASHPGPDKDFF. The rearrangement joins TRBV20-1 to TRBJ2-7; either TRBD1 or TRBD2 may supply D (5 bases each). Germline CDR1 and CDR2: DFQATT and SNEGSKA (reference sequence). The CDR3 is 13 amino acids.

The chain joins TRBV29-1 to TRBJ2-3; D is unclear. Trimming cost V 4 bases and J 1 base, with 12 bases left between them. The germline CDR1 and CDR2 sequences are SQVTM and ANQGSEA. The CDR3 is made up of 14 amino acids. The CDR3 loop reads CSVAGSRRTDTQYF. The CDR3, as DNA: TGCAGCGTTGCGGGTAGCAGACGCACAGATACGCAGTATTTT.

This sequence joins TRBV20-1 and TRBJ2-6, with D unresolved. This CDR3 region has 15 residues. Trimming removed 1 base from V and 0 bases from J, with 7 bases in between. Germline V gene lookup returns CDR1 DFQATT and CDR2 SNEGSKA (reference sequence). CDR3 coding DNA: TGCAGTGCTAGAGCCCAGAGCTCTGGGGCCAACGTCCTGACTTTC. It codes for CSARAQSSGANVLTF.

This chain connects TRBV7-2 to TRBJ2-6; D ambiguous. The V gene's germline CDR1 is SGHTA and CDR2 FQGNSA. The CDR3 runs to 14 residues. The V gene lost 8 bases and the J gene lost 4 bases, with 12 bases spanning the gap. The CDR3 nucleotides read TGTGCCAGCCCCACCACTTGGGGGGCCAACGTCCTGACTTTC. It translates to CASPTTWGANVLTF.

This clonotype has a handful of counts. This chain joins TRBV12-3 or TRBV12-4 and TRBJ2-3; 7 bases align to TRBD1. The CDR3 runs 16 residues. V was pared by 6 bases and J by 0 bases, with 9 bases of the junction left unmatched. CDR3 amino acids: CASRLGQAHSTDTQYF. Written as DNA, the CDR3 is TGTGCCAGCAGGCTCGGACAGGCGCATAGCACAGATACGCAGTATTTT.

This clonotype was counted between two and nine times. The junction departs from the called germline gene at one end, perhaps through a read error. V is TRBV12-3 or TRBV12-4 and J is TRBJ2-1; 9 bases agree with TRBD1. The CDR3 sequence is 11 residues long. CDR3 sequence: CASSSPGQGVF. Here the CDR3 DNA reads TGTGCCAGCAGTTCGCCGGGACAGGGAGTCTTC.

This clonotype has only a few counts. The chain couples TRBV4-3 to TRBJ2-1, with 10 bases aligning to TRBD2. V shed 5 bases, J shed 0 bases, and the junction held 7 bases outside the gene matches. The CDR3 is made up of 17 amino acids. Germline V gene sequence: CDR1 LGHNA, CDR2 YSLEER. This CDR3 is CASSLGPSGSSYNEQFF. CDR3 DNA sequence: TGCGCCAGCAGCTTAGGACCTAGCGGGAGCTCCTACAATGAGCAGTTCTTC.

This clonotype was detected a few times. The chain carries TRBV27 and TRBJ2-1; 7 bases line up with TRBD1. Germline loops: CDR1 MNHEY, CDR2 SMNVEV (reference sequence). J lost 6 bases, V lost 5 bases, and 10 bases had no gene match. CDR3 size: 15 residues. CDR3 residues: CASSPWTGPLNEQFF. As DNA, the CDR3 is TGTGCCAGCAGTCCCTGGACAGGTCCCCTCAATGAGCAGTTCTTC.

This clonotype turned up a few times. V usage is TRBV6-5 and J usage is TRBJ2-3; 7 positions agree with TRBD1. The CDR3 has 15 amino acids. After removal of 5 bases from V and 3 bases from J, the junction contained 8 bases not matched to a gene. CDR1 is MNHEY, CDR2 SVGAGI, per germline. In DNA, the CDR3 is TGTGCCAGCAGTAACAGGGGTTATAGAACAGATACGCAGTATTTT. Translating gives CASSNRGYRTDTQYF.

The V and J genes are TRBV2 and TRBJ2-3; D perhaps matches TRBD2 (5 bases). The CDR3 covers 11 residues. Per the germline V gene, CDR1 is SNHLY and CDR2 is FYNNEI. V gave up 6 bases and J gave up 8 bases, with 9 bases separating them. The CDR3 DNA sequence: TGTGCCAGCAGCGGCCGGGGTACGCAGTATTTT. Translating gives CASSGRGTQYF.

This clonotype was detected a few times. The rearrangement joins TRBV20-1 to TRBJ2-1; the D gene is possibly TRBD2 (6 bases). The CDR3 covers 13 residues. Germline CDR1 and CDR2: DFQATT and SNEGSKA (reference sequence). Trimming left V 5 bases short and J 6 bases short, with 14 bases between. The chain's CDR3 is CSAHGGVGNEQFF. The CDR3 DNA is TGCAGTGCTCACGGGGGAGTCGGCAATGAGCAGTTCTTC.

The J gene is TRBJ2-3, the V gene TRBV29-1; D is tentatively TRBD1 or TRBD2 (6 bases each). The CDR3 totals 15 residues. The V end lost 3 bases, the J end lost 4 bases, and 17 bases lay between the germline ends. Per germline, CDR1 SQVTM and CDR2 ANQGSEA. The CDR3 region has the DNA TGCAGCGTTGATGGGGGGCGCTTGAACGCAGATACGCAGTATTTT. Protein: CSVDGGRLNADTQYF.

The chain employs TRBV28 and TRBJ2-1; 7 positions agree with TRBD2. The germline gives CDR1 MDHEN, CDR2 SYDVKM. The junction had 7 bases not matched to a gene; V was cut back by 2 bases and J by 3 bases. CDR3 length: 16 amino acids. The CDR3 DNA sequence: TGTGCCAGCAGTTTAGGGCTAGCGGCCAACTACAATGAGCAGTTCTTC. It yields the protein CASSLGLAANYNEQFF.